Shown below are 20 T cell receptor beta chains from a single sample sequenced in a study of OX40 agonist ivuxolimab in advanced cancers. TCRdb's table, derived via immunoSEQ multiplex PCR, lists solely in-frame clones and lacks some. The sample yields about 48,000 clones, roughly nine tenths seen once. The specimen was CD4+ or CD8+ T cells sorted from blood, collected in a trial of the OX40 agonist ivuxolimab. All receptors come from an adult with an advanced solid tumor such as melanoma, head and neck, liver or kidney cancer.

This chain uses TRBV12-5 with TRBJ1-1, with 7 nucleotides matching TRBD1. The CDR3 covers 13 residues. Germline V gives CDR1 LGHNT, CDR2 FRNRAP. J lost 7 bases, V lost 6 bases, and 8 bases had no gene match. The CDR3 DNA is TGTGCTAGTGGCCGGGACAGCAATGATGAAGCTTTCTTT. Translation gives CASGRDSNDEAFF.

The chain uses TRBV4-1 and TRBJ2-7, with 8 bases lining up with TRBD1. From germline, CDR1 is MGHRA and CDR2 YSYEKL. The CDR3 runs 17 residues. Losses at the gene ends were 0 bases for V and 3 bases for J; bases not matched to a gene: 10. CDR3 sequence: CASSQETPVGQGYEQYF. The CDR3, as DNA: TGCGCCAGCAGCCAAGAGACGCCGGTAGGACAGGGCTACGAGCAGTACTTC.

The CDR3 sequence is CASSLGLLQGNGYTF. As DNA, the CDR3 is TGTGCCAGCAGTTTGGGACTTTTGCAGGGAAATGGCTACACCTTC. The chain employs TRBV28 and TRBJ1-2, with TRBD1 as a possible D gene (5 bases). With 3 bases removed from V and 6 bases from J, the gap between germline ends came to 17 bases. Germline CDR1 is MDHEN and CDR2 is SYDVKM. This CDR3 spans 15 amino acids.

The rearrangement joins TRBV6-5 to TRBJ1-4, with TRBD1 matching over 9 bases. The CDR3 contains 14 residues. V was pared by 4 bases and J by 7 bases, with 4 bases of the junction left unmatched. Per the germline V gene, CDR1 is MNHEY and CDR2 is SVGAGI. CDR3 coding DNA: TGTGCCAGCAGTTCCGGGACAGGGACTGAAAAACTGTTTTTT. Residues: CASSSGTGTEKLFF.

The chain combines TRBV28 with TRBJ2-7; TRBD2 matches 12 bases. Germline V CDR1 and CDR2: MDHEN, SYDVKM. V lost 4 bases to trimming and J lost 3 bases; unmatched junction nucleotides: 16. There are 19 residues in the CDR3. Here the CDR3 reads CASSSRTELAGGPSYEQYF. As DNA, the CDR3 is TGTGCCAGCAGTTCCCGGACAGAGCTAGCGGGAGGGCCGAGCTACGAGCAGTACTTC. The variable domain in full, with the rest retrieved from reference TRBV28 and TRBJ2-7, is DVKVTQSSRYLVKRTGEKVFLECVQDMDHENMFWYRQDPGLGLRLIYFSYDVKMKEKGDIPEGYSVSREKKERFSLILESASTNQTSMYLCASSSRTELAGGPSYEQYFGPGTRLTVT.

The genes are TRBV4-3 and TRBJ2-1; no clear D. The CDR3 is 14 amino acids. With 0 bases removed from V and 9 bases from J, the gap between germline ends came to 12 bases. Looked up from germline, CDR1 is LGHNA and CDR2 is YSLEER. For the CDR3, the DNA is TGCGCCAGCAGCCAAGATTCCGGTTCTGGTGAGCAGTTCTTC. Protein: CASSQDSGSGEQFF.

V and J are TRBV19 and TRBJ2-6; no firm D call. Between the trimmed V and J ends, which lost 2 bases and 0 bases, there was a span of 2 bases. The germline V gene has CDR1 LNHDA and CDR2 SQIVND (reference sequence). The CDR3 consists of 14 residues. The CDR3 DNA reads TGTGCCAGTAGTATACTCTCTGGGGCCAACGTCCTGACTTTC. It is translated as CASSILSGANVLTF. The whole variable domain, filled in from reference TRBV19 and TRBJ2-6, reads DGGITQSPKYLFRKEGQNVTLSCEQNLNHDAMYWYRQDPGQGLRLIYYSQIVNDFQKGDIAEGYSVSREKKESFPLTVTSAQKNPTAFYLCASSILSGANVLTFGAGSRLTVL.

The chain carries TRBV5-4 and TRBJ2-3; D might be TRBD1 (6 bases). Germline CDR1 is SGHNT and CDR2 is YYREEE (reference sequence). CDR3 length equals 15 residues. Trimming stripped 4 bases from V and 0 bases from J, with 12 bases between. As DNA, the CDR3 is TGTGCCAGCAGCGAAGGGACACGTAGCACAGATACGCAGTATTTT. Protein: CASSEGTRSTDTQYF.

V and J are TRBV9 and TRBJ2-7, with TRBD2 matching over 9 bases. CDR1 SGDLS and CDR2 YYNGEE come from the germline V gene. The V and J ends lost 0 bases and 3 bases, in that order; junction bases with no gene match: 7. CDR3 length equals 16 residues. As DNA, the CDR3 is TGTGCCAGCAGCGTAGGCAGGACTAGCGCTCTCTACGAGCAGTACTTC. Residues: CASSVGRTSALYEQYF.

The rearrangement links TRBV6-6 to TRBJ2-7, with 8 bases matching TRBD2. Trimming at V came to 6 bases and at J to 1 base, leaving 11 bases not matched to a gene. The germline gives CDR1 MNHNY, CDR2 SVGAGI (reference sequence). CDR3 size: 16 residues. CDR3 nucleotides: TGTGCCAGCAGAGCCGCCCCGGCGGGAGGATCCTACGAGCAGTACTTC. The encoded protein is CASRAAPAGGSYEQYF.

The CDR3 sequence: CASSVGSGDNEQFF. The CDR3 nucleotides are TGTGCCAGCAGCGTAGGGAGTGGAGATAATGAGCAGTTCTTC. The chain links TRBV9 to TRBJ2-1; D remains unclear. The CDR3 length is 14 residues. V lost 0 bases and J lost 7, with 11 bases in between. Germline lookup yields CDR1 SGDLS and CDR2 YYNGEE.

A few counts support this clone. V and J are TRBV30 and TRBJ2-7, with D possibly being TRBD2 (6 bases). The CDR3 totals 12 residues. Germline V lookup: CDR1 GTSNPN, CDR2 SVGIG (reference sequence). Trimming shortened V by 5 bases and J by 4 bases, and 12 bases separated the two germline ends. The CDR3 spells CAWELAKYEQYF. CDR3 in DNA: TGTGCCTGGGAACTAGCTAAGTACGAGCAGTACTTC.

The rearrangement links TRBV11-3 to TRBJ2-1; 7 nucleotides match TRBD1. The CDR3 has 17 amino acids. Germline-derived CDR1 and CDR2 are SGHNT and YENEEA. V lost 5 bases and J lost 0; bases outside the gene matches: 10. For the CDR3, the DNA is TGTGCCAGCAGCACCTCACAGGGGACCAACTCCTACAATGAGCAGTTCTTC. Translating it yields CASSTSQGTNSYNEQFF.

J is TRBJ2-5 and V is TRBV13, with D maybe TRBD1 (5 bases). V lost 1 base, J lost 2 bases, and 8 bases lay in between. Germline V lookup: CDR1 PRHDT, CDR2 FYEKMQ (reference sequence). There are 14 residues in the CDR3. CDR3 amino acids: CASSLAAGQETQYF. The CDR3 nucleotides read TGTGCCAGCAGCTTAGCGGCAGGGCAAGAGACCCAGTACTTC.

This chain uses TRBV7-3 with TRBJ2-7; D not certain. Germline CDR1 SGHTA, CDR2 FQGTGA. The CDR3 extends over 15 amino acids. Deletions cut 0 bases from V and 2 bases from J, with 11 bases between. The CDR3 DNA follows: TGTGCCAGCAGCTTAACCCCAGGAACCGCCTACGAGCAGTACTTC. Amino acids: CASSLTPGTAYEQYF.

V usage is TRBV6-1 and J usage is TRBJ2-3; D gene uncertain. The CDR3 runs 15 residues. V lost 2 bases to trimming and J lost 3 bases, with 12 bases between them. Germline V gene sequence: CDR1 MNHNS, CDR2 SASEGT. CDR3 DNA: TGTGCCAGCAGTGAATTGTGGAAGTTGACAGATACGCAGTATTTT. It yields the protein CASSELWKLTDTQYF.

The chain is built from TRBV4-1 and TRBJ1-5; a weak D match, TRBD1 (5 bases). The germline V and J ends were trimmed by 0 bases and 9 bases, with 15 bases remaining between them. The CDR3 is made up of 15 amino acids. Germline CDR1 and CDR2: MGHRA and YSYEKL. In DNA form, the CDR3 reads TGCGCCAGCAGCCAAGATTGGGCGGGGGTGGCGCCCCAGCATTTT. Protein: CASSQDWAGVAPQHF.

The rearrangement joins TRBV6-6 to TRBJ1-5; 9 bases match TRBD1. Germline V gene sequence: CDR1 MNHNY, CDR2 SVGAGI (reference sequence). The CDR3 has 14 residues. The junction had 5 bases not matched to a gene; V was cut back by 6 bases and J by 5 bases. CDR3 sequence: CASSSDRGYQPQHF. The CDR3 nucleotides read TGTGCCAGCAGCTCGGACAGGGGTTATCAGCCCCAGCATTTT.

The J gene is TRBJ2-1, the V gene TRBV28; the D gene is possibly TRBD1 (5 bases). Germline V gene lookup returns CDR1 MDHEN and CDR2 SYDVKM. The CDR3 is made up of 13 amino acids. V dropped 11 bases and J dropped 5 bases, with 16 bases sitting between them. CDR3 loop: CACNRLSHNEQFF. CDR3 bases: TGTGCCTGTAACAGGCTGTCCCACAATGAGCAGTTCTTC.

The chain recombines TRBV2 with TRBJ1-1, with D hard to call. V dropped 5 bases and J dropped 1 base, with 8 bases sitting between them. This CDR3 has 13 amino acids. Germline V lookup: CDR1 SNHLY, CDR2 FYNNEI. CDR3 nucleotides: TGTGCCAGCAGTCGACGTGAGAACACTGAAGCTTTCTTT. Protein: CASSRRENTEAFF.